This entry lists 25 T cell receptor beta chains sequenced from one sample in a study of blood T cells in healthy people across ages. Primed by a sample-barcoded 5' primer and a J-beta primer mix, a second PCR proceeded for about 7 to 11 cycles. Via MiXCR, TCRdb re-called the 5' RACE reads, giving one row per CDR3 protein. The profile shows hundreds of thousands of distinct CDR3 sequences, approximately 50% of them singletons. The sample consisted of blood. The receptors originated from a man between 60 and 70 years old in good health.

The rearrangement joins TRBV11-2 to TRBJ2-3; 7 nucleotides align to TRBD2. The junction had 9 bases not matched to a gene; V was cut back by 5 bases and J by 1 base. The CDR3 is 16 amino acids. Germline V gene lookup returns CDR1 SGHAT and CDR2 FQNNGV. CDR3 in amino acids: CASSLSGGVRTDTQYF. CDR3 sequence (DNA): TGTGCCAGCAGCCTCAGTGGGGGGGTACGCACAGATACGCAGTATTTT.

The sample holds a few counts of this clonotype. This chain joins TRBV7-2 and TRBJ2-1; 9 nucleotides agree with TRBD2. In germline, CDR1 is SGHTA, CDR2 FQGNSA. V lost 2 bases, J lost 5 bases, and 4 bases stayed unmatched. This CDR3 contains 15 residues. CDR3 coding DNA: TGTGCCAGCAGCTTATCGGGACTAGCCGACAATGAGCAGTTCTTC. Translating gives CASSLSGLADNEQFF.

A remark on this clonotype: An end of the junction differs from the germline gene, which may be a read error. This CDR3 is CSVGGQGGQPQRF. The DNA for the CDR3 is TGCAGCGTGGGAGGACAGGGCGGTCAGCCCCAGCGTTTT. The chain is built from TRBV29-1 and TRBJ1-5; TRBD1 matches 8 bases. The CDR3 extends over 13 amino acids. In germline, CDR1 is SQVTM, CDR2 ANQGSEA. The full variable domain, completed using reference TRBV29-1 and TRBJ1-5, is SAVISQKPSRDICQRGTSLTIQCQVDSQVTMMFWYRQQPGQSLTLIATANQGSEATYESGFVIDKFPISRPNLTFSTLTVSNMSPEDSSIYLCSVGGQGGQPQRFGDGTRLSIL.

This sequence joins TRBV18 and TRBJ2-5; D is unresolved. The V gene lost 0 bases and the J gene lost 1 base, with 9 bases spanning the gap. The CDR3 extends over 15 amino acids. CDR1 and CDR2 from the germline V gene are KGHSH and LQKENI. CDR3 amino acids: CASSPPSTVQETQYF. The CDR3 bases are TGTGCCAGCTCACCACCGAGCACAGTCCAAGAGACCCAGTACTTC. The whole variable domain, filled in from reference TRBV18 and TRBJ2-5, reads NAGVMQNPRHLVRRRGQEARLRCSPMKGHSHVYWYRQLPEEGLKFMVYLQKENIIDESGMPKERFSAEFPKEGPSILRIQQVVRGDSAAYFCASSPPSTVQETQYFGPGTRLLVL.

V is TRBV11-2 and J is TRBJ2-3; D remains ambiguous. The germline V gene encodes CDR1 SGHAT and CDR2 FQNNGV. V was cut by 1 base and J by 2 bases, with 13 bases left in between. The CDR3 loop spans 16 amino acids. CDR3 region: CASSLVPSGYTDTQYF. The CDR3 DNA follows: TGTGCCAGCAGCTTAGTGCCTAGTGGGTACACAGATACGCAGTATTTT.

As concerns this clonotype: A clone one base away is much larger, so this may be a read error. The chain uses TRBV20-1 and TRBJ2-1; the match to TRBD1 covers 7 bases. V lost 1 base to trimming and J lost 4 bases; unmatched junction nucleotides: 7. Germline V lookup: CDR1 DFQATT, CDR2 SNEGSKA (reference sequence). This CDR3 has 15 residues. CDR3: CSARGPGQSYNEQFF. For the CDR3, the DNA is TGCAGTGCTAGAGGGCCGGGACAGAGTTACAATGAGCAGTTCTTC.

The chain is built from TRBV4-1 and TRBJ2-1, with no clear D. The length of the CDR3 is 12 residues. Germline V gene sequence: CDR1 MGHRA, CDR2 YSYEKL. V lost 0 bases and J lost 11, with 8 bases in between. The CDR3 is CASSQDPGQQFF. CDR3 DNA sequence: TGCGCCAGCAGCCAAGATCCTGGGCAGCAGTTCTTC.

V is TRBV12-3 or TRBV12-4 and J is TRBJ2-5; 9 bases fit TRBD2. After removal of 1 base from V and 11 bases from J, the junction contained 8 bases not matched to a gene. CDR3 size: 14 residues. The CDR3 spells CASSLGGGAREQYF. As DNA, the CDR3 is TGTGCCAGCAGTTTAGGCGGGGGGGCTAGGGAGCAGTACTTC.

This CDR3 is CASSTDRVGRASLFF. The CDR3 DNA sequence: TGTGCCAGCAGCACGGACAGGGTGGGCCGAGCCTCGCTCTTCTTC. The chain carries TRBV7-9 and TRBJ2-1; 8 bases line up with TRBD1. V lost 5 bases and J lost 16; bases outside the gene matches: 19. Germline V gene sequence: CDR1 SEHNR, CDR2 FQNEAQ (reference sequence). The CDR3 covers 15 residues.

CDR3 DNA: TGCAGTGCTAGAGATCAGAAAACTGAAGCTTTCTTT. Its translation: CSARDQKTEAFF. V usage is TRBV20-1 and J usage is TRBJ1-1; D ambiguous. The CDR3 covers 12 residues. V was shortened by 0 bases and J by 5 bases, with 7 bases between the two germline ends. Germline V lookup: CDR1 DFQATT, CDR2 SNEGSKA (reference sequence).

This chain links TRBV6-6 with TRBJ2-3, with 10 bases fitting TRBD2. With V trimmed by 2 bases and J by 5 bases, 7 bases remained unmatched. Germline lookup yields CDR1 MNHNY and CDR2 SVGAGI (reference sequence). This CDR3 is built from 16 residues. The CDR3 region is CASSYPQRGGRDTQYF. In DNA form, the CDR3 reads TGTGCCAGCAGTTACCCCCAGCGGGGGGGCCGAGATACGCAGTATTTT.

This clonotype was counted only a few times. The chain links TRBV27 to TRBJ2-3; TRBD2 aligns across 9 bases. Germline CDR1 is MNHEY and CDR2 is SMNVEV (reference sequence). This CDR3 is 14 amino acids long. Trimming at V came to 5 bases and at J to 2 bases, leaving 2 bases not matched to a gene. CDR3 loop: CASSSGGPTDTQYF. CDR3 nucleotides: TGTGCCAGCAGTAGCGGGGGGCCCACAGATACGCAGTATTTT.

This chain uses TRBV29-1 with TRBJ2-1; possibly TRBD1 or TRBD2 for D (6 bases each). The better agreement between TRBJ2-7 and the DNA end casts doubt on the J call. This CDR3 has 13 residues. The germline V gene has CDR1 SQVTM and CDR2 ANQGSEA. The CDR3 region is CSVVEGGYNEQYF. CDR3 nucleotides: TGCAGCGTTGTTGAGGGGGGCTACAATGAGCAGTACTTC.

V is TRBV6-5 and J is TRBJ1-2; TRBD1 matches 10 bases. The CDR3 extends over 15 amino acids. Germline V gene data show CDR1 as MNHEY and CDR2 as SVGAGI. J was trimmed by 3 bases and V by 6 bases; bases with no gene match: 7. As DNA, the CDR3 is TGTGCCAGCAGCCAACGGGGGACAGGGGACTATGGCTACACCTTC. Its translation is CASSQRGTGDYGYTF.

This clonotype came up once. This chain joins TRBV12-3 or TRBV12-4 and TRBJ2-3; 11 nucleotides agree with TRBD2. The CDR3 sequence is 16 residues long. V lost 6 bases and J lost 1; bases outside the gene matches: 6. This CDR3 reads CASRAATSGGTDTQYF. The CDR3 DNA reads TGTGCCAGCAGGGCGGCGACTAGCGGGGGCACAGATACGCAGTATTTT.

Remarks on this clonotype: A junction end diverges from the germline sequence, so it may reflect a read error. The chain joins TRBV25-1 to TRBJ1-6; D perhaps matches TRBD1 (6 bases). CDR1 is MGHDK and CDR2 is SYGVNS in the germline V gene. This CDR3 is 15 amino acids long. The CDR3 loop is CASSEYTGLDSPHHF. DNA of the CDR3: TGTGCCAGCAGTGAATACACAGGGTTAGATTCACCCCACCACTTT.

This clonotype has a handful of counts. The rearrangement links TRBV20-1 to TRBJ2-7; D possibly corresponds to TRBD1 (5 bases). The CDR3 loop spans 13 amino acids. Germline V CDR1 and CDR2: DFQATT, SNEGSKA (reference sequence). Between the trimmed V and J ends, which lost 6 bases and 2 bases, there was a span of 14 bases. The CDR3 reads CSASSPTAYEQYF. The DNA of the CDR3 is TGCAGTGCATCATCTCCGACAGCCTACGAGCAGTACTTC.

The gene calls are TRBV29-1 and TRBJ2-6, with a weak D call TRBD1 (5 bases). This CDR3 has 17 residues. CDR1 and CDR2 from the germline V gene are SQVTM and ANQGSEA. Trimming took 0 bases from V and 0 from J, leaving 12 bases between them. As DNA, the CDR3 is TGCAGCGTTGAAGATGGGCAGGGCGCCTCTGGGGCCAACGTCCTGACTTTC. Residues: CSVEDGQGASGANVLTF.

This chain uses TRBV5-5 with TRBJ2-5, with TRBD2 as a possible D gene (6 bases). Trimming took 5 bases from V and 11 from J, leaving 19 bases between them. In germline, CDR1 is SGHKS, CDR2 YYEKEE (reference sequence). The CDR3 runs to 13 residues. CDR3: CASRVGSSREQYF. CDR3 sequence (DNA): TGTGCCAGCAGAGTCGGGAGCTCGAGGGAGCAGTACTTC.

The chain uses TRBV28 and TRBJ1-2; TRBD1 might be the D (5 bases). Germline lookup yields CDR1 MDHEN and CDR2 SYDVKM. There are 14 residues in the CDR3. The V gene lost 4 bases and the J gene lost 2 bases, with 11 bases spanning the gap. This CDR3 reads CASSSWQGNYGYTF. CDR3 nucleotides: TGTGCCAGCAGTTCTTGGCAGGGAAACTATGGCTACACCTTC.

There are a few counts of this clonotype. This chain links TRBV6-5 with TRBJ2-3; 8 nucleotides align to TRBD1. This CDR3 has 13 residues. With 6 bases clipped from V and 4 bases from J, the junction kept 3 bases outside the gene matches. In germline, CDR1 is MNHEY, CDR2 SVGAGI. In nucleotides, the CDR3 is TGTGCCAGCAGAGAGACAGGGGCAGATACGCAGTATTTT. This gives the protein CASRETGADTQYF.

As to this clonotype: At one end, the junction sequence differs from germline, possibly due to a read error. The J gene is TRBJ2-1, the V gene TRBV6-1; 7 bases are shared with TRBD1. Germline V gene data show CDR1 as MNHNS and CDR2 as SASEGT. CDR3 length: 17 amino acids. The CDR3 nucleotides read TGTGCCAGCACCCCAACAGGGGCCGCCTCCTCCTACAGTGAGCAGTTCTTC. It is translated as CASTPTGAASSYSEQFF.

The chain combines TRBV28 with TRBJ2-5; TRBD2 is a possible D gene (6 bases). Trimming stripped 6 bases from V and 11 bases from J, with 19 bases between. CDR1 is MDHEN, CDR2 SYDVKM, per germline. CDR3 size: 13 residues. This chain's CDR3 is CASRGGAGNEQYF. The CDR3 nucleotides read TGTGCCAGCAGGGGCGGGGCGGGCAATGAGCAGTACTTC. The variable domain in full, with the rest retrieved from reference TRBV28 and TRBJ2-5, is DVKVTQSSRYLVKRTGEKVFLECVQDMDHENMFWYRQDPGLGLRLIYFSYDVKMKEKGDIPEGYSVSREKKERFSLILESASTNQTSMYLCASRGGAGNEQYFGPGTRLLVL.

The genes are TRBV7-9 and TRBJ2-5, with a weak D call TRBD1 (9 bases). The CDR3 loop spans 17 amino acids. Germline CDR1 and CDR2: SEHNR and FQNEAQ (reference sequence). The ends were cut back, 6 bases at V and 1 base at J, with 21 bases in the middle. The DNA for the CDR3 is TGTGCCAGCAGTCCGGGGGGGGGACAGGGCTTCCAAGAGACCCAGTACTTC. Protein product: CASSPGGGQGFQETQYF.

The chain employs TRBV7-9 and TRBJ1-2; 8 nucleotides match TRBD1. The junction had 6 bases not matched to a gene; V was cut back by 6 bases and J by 6 bases. Looked up from germline, CDR1 is SEHNR and CDR2 is FQNEAQ (reference sequence). The CDR3 sequence is 13 residues long. CDR3 protein: CASRETGGNGYTF. CDR3 bases: TGTGCCAGCAGGGAAACAGGGGGAAATGGCTACACCTTC.